The 28 T cell receptor beta chains below come from one sample, sequenced in a study of regulatory T cells in long-lasting Graves disease. Regarding time point: newly diagnosed GD, antithyroid drugs for less than 3 months. Scientists built the TCR library using RNA that was extracted from PBMCs. Researchers made TCR beta libraries by using iRepertoire HTBI primers and running Arm-PCR on CDR3 regions. MiXCR, applied by TCRdb to the multiplex PCR reads, yields one record per CDR3 protein. The table includes roughly 500,000 distinct CDR3 sequences, approximately 12% detected once. The sample was also reused in another study, on T cells in Graves' hyperthyroidism and ophthalmopathy.

Sample: peripheral blood mononuclear cells (PBMCs), taken at new diagnosis, from a patient treated with antithyroid drugs. Every receptor here comes from a woman in her twenties or thirties with Graves disease.

The chain carries TRBV6-1 and TRBJ2-1; D may be TRBD2 (5 bases). Germline V lookup: CDR1 MNHNS, CDR2 SASEGT. CDR3 length equals 18 residues. V was clipped by 5 bases and J by 5 bases, with 25 bases between them. The chain's CDR3 is CASSPTKKFQWGDNEQFF. The CDR3 DNA sequence: TGTGCCAGCAGTCCAACTAAAAAATTCCAGTGGGGAGACAATGAGCAGTTCTTC.

This clonotype was detected a few times. The chain couples TRBV5-1 to TRBJ2-3; 8 nucleotides match TRBD2. This CDR3 has 12 residues. Germline V gene lookup returns CDR1 SGHRS and CDR2 YFSETQ. V shed 2 bases and J 11 bases; nucleotides not matched to a gene: 4. The CDR3 nucleotides read TGCGCCAGCAGCTTACTGGGACTAGAGCAGTATTTT. It translates to CASSLLGLEQYF. The complete variable domain, with remaining parts taken from reference TRBV5-1 and TRBJ2-3, reads KAGVTQTPRYLIKTRGQQVTLSCSPISGHRSVSWYQQTPGQGLQFLFEYFSETQRNKGNFPGRFSGRQFSNSRSEMNVSTLELGDSALYLCASSLLGLEQYFGPGTRLTVL.

This clonotype was detected ten times or more. This chain uses TRBV29-1 with TRBJ1-5, with D unclear. V lost 4 bases and J 3 bases, leaving 7 bases between the germline ends. Germline V gene sequence: CDR1 SQVTM, CDR2 ANQGSEA. The CDR3 consists of 12 residues. The CDR3 sequence is CSVGSLNQPQHF. The CDR3 DNA reads TGCAGCGTTGGCAGTCTCAATCAGCCCCAGCATTTT. The entire variable domain, with the rest obtained from reference TRBV29-1 and TRBJ1-5, is as follows: SAVISQKPSRDICQRGTSLTIQCQVDSQVTMMFWYRQQPGQSLTLIATANQGSEATYESGFVIDKFPISRPNLTFSTLTVSNMSPEDSSIYLCSVGSLNQPQHFGDGTRLSIL.

CDR3 loop: CASRPEGGGDLHTQYF. CDR3 nucleotides: TGTGCCAGCAGACCCGAAGGCGGCGGGGATTTACATACGCAGTATTTT. The V call is TRBV28, the J call TRBJ2-3; D might be TRBD2 (6 bases). V lost 6 bases, J lost 7 bases, and 23 bases lay in between. Germline CDR1 MDHEN, CDR2 SYDVKM. CDR3 size: 16 residues. The entire variable domain, with the rest obtained from reference TRBV28 and TRBJ2-3, is as follows: DVKVTQSSRYLVKRTGEKVFLECVQDMDHENMFWYRQDPGLGLRLIYFSYDVKMKEKGDIPEGYSVSREKKERFSLILESASTNQTSMYLCASRPEGGGDLHTQYFGPGTRLTVL.

This clonotype was counted only a few times. This is likely an artifact of a read error, given a far larger clone one base away. J is TRBJ2-1 and V is TRBV9, with D perhaps matching TRBD2 (6 bases). Looked up from germline, CDR1 is SGDLS and CDR2 is YYNGEE. The CDR3 covers 15 residues. Between the trimmed V and J ends, which lost 2 bases and 0 bases, there was a span of 9 bases. CDR3 loop: CASSVGGCSYNEQFF. The CDR3 DNA reads TGTGCCAGCAGCGTTGGAGGGTGCTCCTACAATGAGCAGTTCTTC.

This clonotype was observed at least ten times. This CDR3 reads CASSETGKDTDTQYF. CDR3 bases: TGCGCCAGCAGTGAGACCGGCAAAGACACAGATACGCAGTATTTT. This chain uses TRBV10-1 with TRBJ2-3; unclear D gene. Germline V gene data show CDR1 as WNHNN and CDR2 as SYGVQD (reference sequence). V lost 2 bases and J lost 2, with 11 bases in between. There are 15 residues in the CDR3.

There are a few counts of this clonotype. The conserved phenylalanine or tryptophan is not found at the CDR3 terminus, so this likely reflects a read error. The J gene is TRBJ2-7, the V gene TRBV28; perhaps TRBD2 as D (6 bases). The CDR3 is 13 residues long. The V gene lost 3 bases and the J gene lost 0 bases, with 6 bases spanning the gap. The germline gives CDR1 MDHEN, CDR2 SYDVKM. CDR3 coding DNA: TGTGCCAGCAGTTTCGGGAGCTCCTACGAGCAGTACCTC. This codes for CASSFGSSYEQYL.

V is TRBV25-1 and J is TRBJ2-6; D gene unclear. V dropped 8 bases and J dropped 4 bases, with 9 bases sitting between them. Per the germline V gene, CDR1 is MGHDK and CDR2 is SYGVNS. The CDR3 has 13 residues. CDR3 in DNA: TGTGCCAGCGCTCGGGCCGGGGCCAACGTCCTGACTTTC. Its translation: CASARAGANVLTF.

This clonotype was detected ten times or more. The gene calls are TRBV12-5 and TRBJ2-1; 8 nucleotides align to TRBD2. CDR3 length equals 15 residues. Trimming removed 5 bases from V and 6 bases from J; junction bases left unmatched: 9. Per germline, CDR1 LGHNT and CDR2 FRNRAP. CDR3 residues: CASGRGTSKANEQFF. CDR3 in DNA: TGTGCTAGTGGTCGCGGGACTAGTAAGGCCAATGAGCAGTTCTTC.

Ten or more counts support this clonotype. The CDR3 bases are TGTGCCAGCAGTTACTCTCTTATAAACACTGAAGCTTTCTTT. As protein: CASSYSLINTEAFF. The chain has TRBV6-9 and TRBJ1-1; D unclear. The CDR3 has 14 residues. Trimming shortened V by 3 bases and J by 2 bases, and 10 bases separated the two germline ends. Per the germline V gene, CDR1 is MNHGY and CDR2 is SVAAGI.

In DNA, the CDR3 is TGTGCCAGCAGCTTAGAGTCCCAAGGAATCAATGAGCAGTTCTTC. This codes for CASSLESQGINEQFF. The rearrangement uses TRBV13 and TRBJ2-1; unclear D gene. This CDR3 is 15 amino acids long. Germline-derived CDR1 and CDR2 are PRHDT and FYEKMQ (reference sequence). Trimming left V 1 base short and J 6 bases short, with 13 bases between. The full variable domain, in which reference TRBV13 and TRBJ2-1 provide the parts outside the CDR3, is AAGVIQSPRHLIKEKRETATLKCYPIPRHDTVYWYQQGPGQDPQFLISFYEKMQSDKGSIPDRFSAQQFSDYHSELNMSSLELGDSALYFCASSLESQGINEQFFGPGTRLTVL.

This clonotype occurred a few times. This rearrangement joins TRBV9 to TRBJ2-1; D perhaps matches TRBD2 (6 bases). The V gene lost 0 bases and the J gene lost 4 bases, with 14 bases spanning the gap. CDR3 size: 16 residues. CDR1 SGDLS and CDR2 YYNGEE come from the germline V gene. The CDR3 region has the DNA TGTGCCAGCAGCGTAGCTGGGAGGATCAGATACAATGAGCAGTTCTTC. Amino acid sequence: CASSVAGRIRYNEQFF.

This clonotype has ten or more counts. The rearrangement links TRBV6-2 or TRBV6-3 to TRBJ2-7; 7 nucleotides match TRBD1. The CDR3 spans 17 residues. Looked up from germline, CDR1 is MNHEY and CDR2 is SVGEGT. V lost 6 bases and J lost 0; bases outside the gene matches: 14. This CDR3 is CASSSNVQGVSSYEQYF. The CDR3 nucleotides are TGTGCCAGCAGCTCCAACGTTCAGGGGGTTAGCTCCTACGAGCAGTACTTC.

The V gene is TRBV3-1, the J gene TRBJ2-7; D might be TRBD1 (5 bases). The V end lost 6 bases, the J end lost 0 bases, and 9 bases lay between the germline ends. The CDR3 extends over 13 amino acids. Germline CDR1 LGHDT, CDR2 YNNKEL (reference sequence). The CDR3 is CASRYRSSYEQYF. In nucleotides, the CDR3 is TGTGCCAGCAGATACAGGAGCTCCTACGAGCAGTACTTC.

This clonotype showed up many times. The gene calls are TRBV7-8 and TRBJ1-1; D gene unclear. Germline V CDR1 and CDR2: SGHVS, FQNEAQ. This CDR3 is built from 14 residues. The V gene lost 1 base and the J gene lost 1 base, with 7 bases spanning the gap. The CDR3 here is CASSLGNQNTEAFF. Written as DNA, the CDR3 is TGTGCCAGCAGCTTAGGAAATCAGAACACTGAAGCTTTCTTT.

Notes on this clonotype: One base away lies a much larger clone, so this may be a sequencing read error. The chain uses TRBV28 and TRBJ2-1; 10 bases match TRBD1. The tail of the sequence fits TRBJ2-3 better, so the J call may be wrong. This CDR3 contains 16 residues. Germline V gives CDR1 MDHEN, CDR2 SYDVKM. CDR3 loop: CPSSLAGQGTFDTQYF. The CDR3 nucleotides read TGTCCCAGCAGTTTAGCGGGACAGGGGACTTTTGATACGCAGTATTTT.

This clonotype was counted between two and nine times. This rearrangement joins TRBV5-1 to TRBJ2-1; 16 bases match TRBD2. Germline values: CDR1 SGHRS, CDR2 YFSETQ. The CDR3 is made up of 20 amino acids. V trimming: 1 base; J trimming: 0 bases; junction bases outside the gene matches: 7. The CDR3 DNA reads as TGCGCCAGCAGCTTGCGCGGGACTAGCGGGAGGGAACGCTCCTACAATGAGCAGTTCTTC. Translated, it gives CASSLRGTSGRERSYNEQFF.

This clonotype showed up many times. The gene calls are TRBV19 and TRBJ2-1; no reliable D call. The CDR3 has 11 amino acids. Between the trimmed V and J ends, which lost 3 bases and 6 bases, there was a span of 3 bases. CDR1 is LNHDA and CDR2 is SQIVND in the germline V gene (reference sequence). The CDR3 reads CASSISNEQFF. The DNA for the CDR3 is TGTGCCAGTAGTATCAGCAATGAGCAGTTCTTC.

This clonotype was counted at least ten times. The DNA for the CDR3 is TGTGCCAGCTCACCCGGAAACGGACACAATGAGCAGTTCTTC. Translation: CASSPGNGHNEQFF. The rearrangement links TRBV18 to TRBJ2-1; D is unresolved. V lost 3 bases to trimming and J lost 5 bases, with 11 bases between them. CDR1 is KGHSH, CDR2 LQKENI, per germline. There are 14 residues in the CDR3.

In its sample, this clonotype was seen many times. The gene calls are TRBV11-3 and TRBJ2-7; the D call may be TRBD1 or TRBD2 (5 bases each). V lost 5 bases to trimming and J lost 3 bases, with 14 bases between them. This CDR3 is 14 amino acids long. Germline-derived CDR1 and CDR2 are SGHNT and YENEEA. This CDR3 reads CASSLRDGYYEQYF. In nucleotides, the CDR3 is TGTGCCAGCAGCCTCCGGGACGGATACTACGAGCAGTACTTC. Drawing the rest from reference TRBV11-3 and TRBJ2-7, the complete variable domain is EAGVVQSPRYKIIEKKQPVAFWCNPISGHNTLYWYLQNLGQGPELLIRYENEEAVDDSQLPKDRFSAERLKGVDSTLKIQPAELGDSAVYLCASSLRDGYYEQYFGPGTRLTVT.

This clonotype occurred a few times. The chain links TRBV19 to TRBJ2-7; 7 bases are shared with TRBD1. Per germline, CDR1 LNHDA and CDR2 SQIVND (reference sequence). Trimming at V came to 3 bases and at J to 0 bases, leaving 2 bases not matched to a gene. The CDR3 totals 14 residues. CDR3 nucleotides: TGTGCCAGTAGTATGACAGGGACCTCCTACGAGCAGTACTTC. Encoded protein: CASSMTGTSYEQYF.

The sample holds many counts of this clonotype. The J gene is TRBJ1-5, the V gene TRBV2; 8 positions agree with TRBD1. V was pared by 7 bases and J by 7 bases, with 9 bases of the junction left unmatched. This CDR3 has 14 amino acids. CDR1 SNHLY and CDR2 FYNNEI come from the germline V gene. The CDR3 DNA is TGTGCCAGCACCGGACAGGGCCAAAGCCAGCCCCAGCATTTT. It encodes CASTGQGQSQPQHF. Full variable domain (outside the CDR3, taken from reference TRBV2 and TRBJ1-5): EPEVTQTPSHQVTQMGQEVILRCVPISNHLYFYWYRQILGQKVEFLVSFYNNEISEKSEIFDDQFSVERPDGSNFTLKIRSTKLEDSAMYFCASTGQGQSQPQHFGDGTRLSIL.

Many counts were recorded for this clonotype. The V gene is TRBV6-1, the J gene TRBJ2-5; a weak D match, TRBD2 (6 bases). Germline values: CDR1 MNHNS, CDR2 SASEGT. This CDR3 has 16 amino acids. Trimming removed 5 bases from V and 5 bases from J, with 21 bases in between. This CDR3 is CASSPSGGEGRETQYF. Written as DNA, the CDR3 is TGTGCCAGCAGTCCTAGTGGCGGGGAAGGTAGGGAGACCCAGTACTTC.

This clonotype was counted ten times or more. The rearrangement links TRBV6-2 or TRBV6-3 to TRBJ2-2, with D hard to call. There are 13 residues in the CDR3. Germline V gene sequence: CDR1 MNHEY, CDR2 SVGEGT. V dropped 2 bases and J dropped 7 bases, with 8 bases sitting between them. The CDR3 coding sequence is TGTGCCAGCAGTTACGAGGCGCTCGGGGAGCTGTTTTTT. Translation: CASSYEALGELFF.

In its sample, this clonotype was seen many times. The V gene is TRBV20-1, the J gene TRBJ2-1; 9 nucleotides line up with TRBD2. CDR3 length: 16 amino acids. Germline CDR1 is DFQATT and CDR2 is SNEGSKA (reference sequence). V lost 0 bases, J lost 4 bases, and 7 bases stayed unmatched. This CDR3 is CSARDSETSGYNEQFF. For the CDR3, the DNA is TGCAGTGCTAGAGATTCGGAGACTAGCGGTTACAATGAGCAGTTCTTC.

This clonotype was recorded many times. The V gene is TRBV20-1, the J gene TRBJ1-5; 7 bases fit TRBD1. The germline gives CDR1 DFQATT, CDR2 SNEGSKA (reference sequence). Trimming at V came to 3 bases and at J to 7 bases, leaving 6 bases not matched to a gene. The CDR3 consists of 13 residues. The CDR3 DNA sequence: TGCAGTGCTAGGACAGGGTATGGACAGCCCCAGCATTTT. This sequence encodes CSARTGYGQPQHF.

Concerning this clonotype itself: A read error may be the cause here, since a much bigger clone is one base away. The V and J genes are TRBV28 and TRBJ1-4, with 7 bases that match TRBD1. Germline V CDR1 and CDR2: MDHEN, SYDVKM. The CDR3 runs 14 residues. The CDR3 DNA is TGTGCCAGCGGTTTAACAGGGGTGCGGGAAAAACTGTTTTTT. It translates to CASGLTGVREKLFF.

There are a few counts of this clonotype. This rearrangement joins TRBV27 to TRBJ1-2; D is uncertain. Germline-derived CDR1 and CDR2 are MNHEY and SMNVEV (reference sequence). The V end was cut by 8 bases, the J end by 4 bases, with 23 bases between. The CDR3 length is 16 residues. DNA for the CDR3: TGTGCCAGCGGTACAACTCTCTGGAGGGTCCCCTATGGCTACACCTTC. Its protein product is CASGTTLWRVPYGYTF.